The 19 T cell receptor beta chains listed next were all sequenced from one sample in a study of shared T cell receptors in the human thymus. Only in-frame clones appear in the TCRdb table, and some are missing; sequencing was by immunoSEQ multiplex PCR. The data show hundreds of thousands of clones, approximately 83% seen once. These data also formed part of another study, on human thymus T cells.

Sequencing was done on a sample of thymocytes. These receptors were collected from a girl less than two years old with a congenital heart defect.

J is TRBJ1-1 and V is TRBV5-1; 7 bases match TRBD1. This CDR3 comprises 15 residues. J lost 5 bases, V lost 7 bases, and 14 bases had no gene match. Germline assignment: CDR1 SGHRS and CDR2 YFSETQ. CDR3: CASGPGTVLRTEAFF. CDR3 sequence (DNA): TGCGCCAGCGGCCCCGGGACAGTGTTGAGGACTGAAGCTTTCTTT.

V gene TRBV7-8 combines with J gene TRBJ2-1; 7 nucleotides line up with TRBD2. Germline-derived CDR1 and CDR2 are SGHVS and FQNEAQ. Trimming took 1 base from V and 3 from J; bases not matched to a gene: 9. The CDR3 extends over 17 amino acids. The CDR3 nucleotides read TGTGCCAGCAGCTTAGAGGCCCAGCGGGGAGACTACAATGAGCAGTTCTTC. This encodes CASSLEAQRGDYNEQFF. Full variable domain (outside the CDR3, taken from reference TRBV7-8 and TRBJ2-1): GAGVSQSPRYKVAKRGQDVALRCDPISGHVSLFWYQQALGQGPEFLTYFQNEAQLDKSGLPSDRFFAERPEGSVSTLKIQRTQQEDSAVYLCASSLEAQRGDYNEQFFGPGTRLTVL.

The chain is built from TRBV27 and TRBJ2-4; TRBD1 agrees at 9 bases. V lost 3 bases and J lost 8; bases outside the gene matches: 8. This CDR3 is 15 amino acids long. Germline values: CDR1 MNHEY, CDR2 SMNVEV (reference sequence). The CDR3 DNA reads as TGTGCCAGCAGTTTGACAGACAGGGGGGCGGACATTCAGTACTTC. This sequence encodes CASSLTDRGADIQYF.

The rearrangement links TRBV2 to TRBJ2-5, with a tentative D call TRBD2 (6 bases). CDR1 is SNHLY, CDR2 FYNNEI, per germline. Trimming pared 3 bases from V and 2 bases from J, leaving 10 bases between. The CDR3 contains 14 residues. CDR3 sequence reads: CASSDWDSQETQYF. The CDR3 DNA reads TGTGCCAGCAGTGATTGGGACTCACAAGAGACCCAGTACTTC. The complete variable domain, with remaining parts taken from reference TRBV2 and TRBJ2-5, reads EPEVTQTPSHQVTQMGQEVILRCVPISNHLYFYWYRQILGQKVEFLVSFYNNEISEKSEIFDDQFSVERPDGSNFTLKIRSTKLEDSAMYFCASSDWDSQETQYFGPGTRLLVL.

CDR3 sequence (DNA): TGTGCCAGTAGTATAGGTTCCCCCAGGGAGGGCAATCAGCCCCAGCATTTT. Protein product: CASSIGSPREGNQPQHF. The chain is built from TRBV19 and TRBJ1-5; a weak D match, TRBD1 (5 bases). This CDR3 has 17 amino acids. The germline V and J ends were trimmed by 1 base and 2 bases, with 15 bases remaining between them. The V gene's germline CDR1 is LNHDA and CDR2 SQIVND (reference sequence).

This chain's CDR3 is CASRHRDRVREQYF. CDR3 in DNA: TGTGCCAGCAGACACAGGGACAGGGTCCGGGAGCAGTACTTC. V gene TRBV6-5 combines with J gene TRBJ2-7, with 9 bases lining up with TRBD1. CDR1 and CDR2 (germline): MNHEY, SVGAGI. CDR3 length: 14 amino acids. The ends lost 6 bases at V and 7 bases at J; junction bases unmatched: 10.

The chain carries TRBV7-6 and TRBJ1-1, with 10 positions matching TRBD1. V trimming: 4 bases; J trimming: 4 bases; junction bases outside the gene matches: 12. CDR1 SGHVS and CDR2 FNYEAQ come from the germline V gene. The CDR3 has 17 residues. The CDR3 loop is CASSSPRDRGGRTEAFF. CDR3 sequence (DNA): TGTGCCAGCAGCTCGCCCCGGGACAGGGGAGGTCGCACTGAAGCTTTCTTT.

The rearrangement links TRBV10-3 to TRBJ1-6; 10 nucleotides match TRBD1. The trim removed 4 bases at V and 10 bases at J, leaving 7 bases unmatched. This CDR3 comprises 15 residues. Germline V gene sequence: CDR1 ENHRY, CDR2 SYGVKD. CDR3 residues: CAISGRDRGRSPLHF. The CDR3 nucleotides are TGTGCCATCAGTGGCCGGGACAGGGGTCGGTCACCCCTCCACTTT.

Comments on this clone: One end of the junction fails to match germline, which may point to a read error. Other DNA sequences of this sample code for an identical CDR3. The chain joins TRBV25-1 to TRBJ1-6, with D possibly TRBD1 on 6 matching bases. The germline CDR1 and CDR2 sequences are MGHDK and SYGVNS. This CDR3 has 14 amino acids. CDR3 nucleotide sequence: TGTGCCAGTAGCGGGGGGGCCTATAATTCCCCCCTCCACTTT. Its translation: CASSGGAYNSPLHF. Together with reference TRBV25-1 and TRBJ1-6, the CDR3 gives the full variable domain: EADIYQTPRYLVIGTGKKITLECSQTMGHDKMYWYQQDPGMELHLIHYSYGVNSTEKGDLSSESTVSRIRTEHFPLTLESARPSHTSQYLCASSGGAYNSPLHFGNGTRLTVT.

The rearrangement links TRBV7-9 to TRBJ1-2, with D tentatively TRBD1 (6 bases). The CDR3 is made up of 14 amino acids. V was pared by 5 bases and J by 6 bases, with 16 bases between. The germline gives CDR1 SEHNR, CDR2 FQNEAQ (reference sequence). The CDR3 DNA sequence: TGTGCCAGCAGCGTAGGTCACAGGGTTGATGGCTACACCTTC. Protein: CASSVGHRVDGYTF.

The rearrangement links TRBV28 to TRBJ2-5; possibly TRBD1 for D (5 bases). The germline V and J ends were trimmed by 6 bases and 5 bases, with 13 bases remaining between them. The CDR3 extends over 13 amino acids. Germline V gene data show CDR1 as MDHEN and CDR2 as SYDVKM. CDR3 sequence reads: CASRSSGNETQYF. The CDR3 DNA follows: TGTGCCAGCAGGTCGTCAGGGAATGAGACCCAGTACTTC.

The DNA of the CDR3 is TGTGCCAGCAGTCCCCGACTAGCGGGGGGCCCTCCATCCTACAATGAGCAGTTCTTC. Translated: CASSPRLAGGPPSYNEQFF. J is TRBJ2-1 and V is TRBV27; 13 nucleotides match TRBD2. With V trimmed by 5 bases and J by 1 base, 11 bases remained unmatched. Germline V gene data show CDR1 as MNHEY and CDR2 as SMNVEV (reference sequence). The CDR3 has 19 residues.

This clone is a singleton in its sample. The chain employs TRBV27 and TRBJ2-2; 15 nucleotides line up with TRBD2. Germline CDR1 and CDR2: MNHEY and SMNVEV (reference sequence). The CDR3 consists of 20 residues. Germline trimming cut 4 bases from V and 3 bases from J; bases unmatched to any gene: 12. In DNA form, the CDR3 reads TGTGCCAGCAGTTCCCCCCCGGGACTAGCGGGGGGCCAGTACACCGGGGAGCTGTTTTTT. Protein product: CASSSPPGLAGGQYTGELFF.

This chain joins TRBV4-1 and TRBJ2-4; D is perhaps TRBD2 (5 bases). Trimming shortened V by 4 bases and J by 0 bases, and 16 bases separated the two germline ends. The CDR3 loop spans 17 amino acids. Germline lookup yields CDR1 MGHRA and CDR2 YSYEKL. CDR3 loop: CASSPHPVRGAKNIQYF. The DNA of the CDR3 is TGCGCCAGCAGCCCGCACCCGGTCCGGGGAGCCAAAAACATTCAGTACTTC.

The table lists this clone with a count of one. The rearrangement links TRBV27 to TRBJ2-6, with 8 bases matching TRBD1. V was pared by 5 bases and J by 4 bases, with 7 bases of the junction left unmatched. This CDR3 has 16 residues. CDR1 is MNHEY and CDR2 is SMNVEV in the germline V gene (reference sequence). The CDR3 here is CASSIVTGVGANVLTF. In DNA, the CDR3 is TGTGCCAGCAGTATCGTGACAGGGGTCGGGGCCAACGTCCTGACTTTC.

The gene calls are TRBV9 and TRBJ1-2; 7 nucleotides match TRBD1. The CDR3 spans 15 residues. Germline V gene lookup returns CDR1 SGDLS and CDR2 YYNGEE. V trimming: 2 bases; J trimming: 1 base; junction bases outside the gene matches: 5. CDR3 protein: CASSVRDSGNYGYTF. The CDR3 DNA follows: TGTGCCAGCAGCGTCCGGGACAGCGGTAACTATGGCTACACCTTC.

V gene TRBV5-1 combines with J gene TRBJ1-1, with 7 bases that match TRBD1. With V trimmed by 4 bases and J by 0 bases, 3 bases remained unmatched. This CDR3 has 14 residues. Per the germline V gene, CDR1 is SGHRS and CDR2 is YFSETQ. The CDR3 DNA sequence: TGCGCCAGCAGCAAGGGACAGCTGAACACTGAAGCTTTCTTT. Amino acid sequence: CASSKGQLNTEAFF.

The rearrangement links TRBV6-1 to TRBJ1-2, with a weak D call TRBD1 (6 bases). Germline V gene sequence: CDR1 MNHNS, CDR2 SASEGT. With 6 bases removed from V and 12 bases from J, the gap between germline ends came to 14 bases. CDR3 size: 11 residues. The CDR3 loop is CASRDSPLNTF. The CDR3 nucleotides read TGTGCCAGCAGGGACAGCCCACTAAACACCTTC.

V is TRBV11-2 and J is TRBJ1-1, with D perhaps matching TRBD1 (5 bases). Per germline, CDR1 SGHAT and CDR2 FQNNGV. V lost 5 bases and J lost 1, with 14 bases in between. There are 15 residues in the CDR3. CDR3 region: CASSPNRQKNTEAFF. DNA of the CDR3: TGTGCCAGCAGCCCAAACCGACAGAAGAACACTGAAGCTTTCTTT.